These 28 T cell receptor beta chains came from one sample sequenced in a study of T cell changes during pregnancy in multiple sclerosis. Some clones are missing from TCRdb's copy, which holds only in-frame ones; the method was immunoSEQ multiplex PCR. The sample contains roughly 80,000 clones, about 93% of which appear only once. The sample in question was peripheral blood, obtained in the first trimester of pregnancy. The receptors were gathered from a female donor with multiple sclerosis, enrolled in a pregnancy study.

The chain joins TRBV5-1 to TRBJ1-1; maybe TRBD1 (5 bases). The CDR3 has 14 amino acids. The V gene's germline CDR1 is SGHRS and CDR2 YFSETQ. V was cut by 0 bases and J by 6 bases, with 12 bases left in between. CDR3 nucleotide sequence: TGCGCCAGCAGCTTGGATCGGGGGATGGCTGAAGCTTTCTTT. This sequence encodes CASSLDRGMAEAFF.

CDR3 in amino acids: CASSLASRNYGYTF. The CDR3 bases are TGTGCCAGCAGCTTAGCGTCGCGGAACTATGGCTACACCTTC. The rearrangement joins TRBV7-9 to TRBJ1-2; unclear D gene. Trimming cost V 0 bases and J 2 bases, with 7 bases left between them. CDR3 length equals 14 residues. Germline values: CDR1 SEHNR, CDR2 FQNEAQ (reference sequence).

The J gene is TRBJ2-2, the V gene TRBV2; possible D gene TRBD1, 6 bases. CDR3 length equals 16 residues. Between the trimmed V and J ends, which lost 8 bases and 5 bases, there was a span of 21 bases. Germline assignment: CDR1 SNHLY and CDR2 FYNNEI. The CDR3 DNA follows: TGTGCCAGCGTCCGTGAGGGGACAAAGGTTACCGGGGAGCTGTTTTTT. Residues: CASVREGTKVTGELFF.

The chain joins TRBV9 to TRBJ2-3; the match to TRBD2 covers 13 bases. Germline V lookup: CDR1 SGDLS, CDR2 YYNGEE. CDR3 size: 18 residues. V lost 3 bases to trimming and J lost 2 bases; unmatched junction nucleotides: 9. The CDR3 DNA reads TGTGCCAGCAGCGCGCTCGACACTAGCGGGGGGGCCACAGATACGCAGTATTTT. Amino acid sequence: CASSALDTSGGATDTQYF. The whole variable domain, filled in from reference TRBV9 and TRBJ2-3, reads DSGVTQTPKHLITATGQRVTLRCSPRSGDLSVYWYQQSLDQGLQFLIQYYNGEERAKGNILERFSAQQFPDLHSELNLSSLELGDSALYFCASSALDTSGGATDTQYFGPGTRLTVL.

The rearrangement links TRBV27 to TRBJ1-2; 10 nucleotides agree with TRBD1. The germline CDR1 and CDR2 sequences are MNHEY and SMNVEV (reference sequence). The CDR3 length is 14 residues. V lost 6 bases, J lost 4 bases, and 5 bases stayed unmatched. CDR3 region: CASSSGQGPYGYTF. CDR3 DNA sequence: TGTGCCAGCAGCTCGGGACAGGGGCCCTATGGCTACACCTTC.

The gene calls are TRBV19 and TRBJ2-7, with TRBD2 matching 10 bases. Germline V gene sequence: CDR1 LNHDA, CDR2 SQIVND (reference sequence). J gave up 3 bases and V 6 bases, and 11 bases lay outside the gene matches. The CDR3 contains 16 residues. In DNA form, the CDR3 reads TGTGCCAGTAGGGGGGCTAGCGGGAGTGGCCTCTACGAGCAGTACTTC. This encodes CASRGASGSGLYEQYF.

The chain joins TRBV7-3 to TRBJ2-3; TRBD2 agrees at 12 bases. The junction had 7 bases not matched to a gene; V was cut back by 5 bases and J by 1 base. CDR3 length: 17 residues. Germline V gene data show CDR1 as SGHTA and CDR2 as FQGTGA. The CDR3 reads CASSLLAGGLGTDTQYF. Here the CDR3 DNA reads TGTGCCAGCAGCCTCCTAGCGGGGGGGCTGGGCACAGATACGCAGTATTTT.

This clone was recorded a few times. The V and J genes are TRBV15 and TRBJ1-3, with a possible D match to TRBD1 (5 bases). The CDR3 runs to 14 residues. V dropped 3 bases and J dropped 0 bases, with 6 bases sitting between them. CDR1 is LNHNV and CDR2 is YYDKDF in the germline V gene (reference sequence). CDR3 region: CATSRDNSGNTIYF. The DNA of the CDR3 is TGTGCCACCAGCAGGGACAACTCTGGAAACACCATATATTTT.

This chain joins TRBV15 and TRBJ2-5; a weak D match, TRBD1 (6 bases). Trimming removed 0 bases at V and 4 bases at J, with 15 bases between. Looked up from germline, CDR1 is LNHNV and CDR2 is YYDKDF (reference sequence). There are 16 residues in the CDR3. CDR3 residues: CATSRDRDRLRETQYF. CDR3 nucleotides: TGTGCCACCAGCAGAGATCGTGACAGGCTAAGAGAGACCCAGTACTTC.

The rearrangement joins TRBV2 to TRBJ1-2; TRBD1 aligns across 8 bases. This CDR3 comprises 14 residues. The trim removed 5 bases at V and 5 bases at J, leaving 7 bases unmatched. Germline CDR1 SNHLY, CDR2 FYNNEI. CDR3 sequence (DNA): TGTGCCAGCAGTAAACTGACAGGGGAGTATGGCTACACCTTC. It encodes CASSKLTGEYGYTF.

Only a few counts were recorded for this clone. V usage is TRBV7-9 and J usage is TRBJ2-7, with TRBD2 matching over 7 bases. Germline V gene lookup returns CDR1 SEHNR and CDR2 FQNEAQ (reference sequence). Trimming removed 4 bases from V and 6 bases from J; junction bases left unmatched: 6. The CDR3 runs to 13 residues. CDR3 coding DNA: TGTGCCAGCAGCTATGGGGGGGGAACCGAGCAGTACTTC. This codes for CASSYGGGTEQYF.

This chain uses TRBV2 with TRBJ1-2, with D possibly being TRBD1 (5 bases). This CDR3 comprises 14 residues. Germline V CDR1 and CDR2: SNHLY, FYNNEI. V was pared by 8 bases and J by 4 bases, with 17 bases between. The CDR3 region is CASGGTPNGYGYTF. For the CDR3, the DNA is TGTGCCAGCGGCGGGACCCCCAATGGCTATGGCTACACCTTC.

The chain carries TRBV27 and TRBJ2-1, with 7 bases identical to TRBD2. This CDR3 contains 17 residues. V was clipped by 3 bases and J by 0 bases; unmatched bases: 8. The germline CDR1 and CDR2 sequences are MNHEY and SMNVEV (reference sequence). For the CDR3, the DNA is TGTGCCAGCAGTTTCCCTAGCGGTCCTAGCTCCTACAATGAGCAGTTCTTC. This sequence encodes CASSFPSGPSSYNEQFF.

This chain uses TRBV7-2 with TRBJ1-1; D perhaps matches TRBD1 (5 bases). The CDR3 is 13 amino acids. Trimming cost V 8 bases and J 2 bases, with 12 bases left between them. Per germline, CDR1 SGHTA and CDR2 FQGNSA. CDR3 amino acids: CASGNQGNTEAFF. The CDR3 DNA is TGTGCCAGCGGAAACCAGGGTAACACTGAAGCTTTCTTT.

The chain recombines TRBV14 with TRBJ2-1; D may be TRBD2 (5 bases). The CDR3 is made up of 14 amino acids. Germline CDR1 SGHDN, CDR2 FVKESK. V gave up 3 bases and J gave up 4 bases, with 10 bases separating them. CDR3 coding DNA: TGTGCCAGCAGCCATAGAGGGATTTACAATGAGCAGTTCTTC. Its protein is CASSHRGIYNEQFF.

The CDR3 loop is CASSPYQETQYF. In nucleotides, the CDR3 is TGTGCCAGCTCACCCTACCAAGAGACCCAGTACTTC. V and J are TRBV18 and TRBJ2-5; no clear D gene. The CDR3 is 12 residues long. Germline V gene lookup returns CDR1 KGHSH and CDR2 LQKENI. Deletions cut 3 bases from V and 0 bases from J, with 2 bases between.

The V and J genes are TRBV13 and TRBJ1-3; D not resolved. The CDR3 contains 15 residues. V dropped 0 bases and J dropped 7 bases, with 13 bases sitting between them. Per germline, CDR1 PRHDT and CDR2 FYEKMQ (reference sequence). The CDR3 sequence is CASSLGGGLRNTIYF. DNA for the CDR3: TGTGCCAGCAGCTTAGGCGGAGGGTTAAGGAACACCATATATTTT.

Remarks on this clone: This specimen includes other DNA sequences encoding the same CDR3. V usage is TRBV5-1 and J usage is TRBJ2-3, with 8 nucleotides matching TRBD1. The junction had 0 bases not matched to a gene; V was cut back by 0 bases and J by 3 bases. The CDR3 has 14 amino acids. CDR1 is SGHRS and CDR2 is YFSETQ in the germline V gene. The CDR3 here is CASSLDRGTDTQYF. As DNA, the CDR3 is TGCGCCAGCAGCTTGGACAGGGGGACAGATACGCAGTATTTT.

The CDR3 nucleotides are TGCGCCAGCAGCCAAGCGGGACAGGGGGCTCAAGAGACCCAGTACTTC. Its protein is CASSQAGQGAQETQYF. V gene TRBV4-1 combines with J gene TRBJ2-5, with TRBD1 matching over 12 bases. Losses at the gene ends were 1 base for V and 2 bases for J; bases not matched to a gene: 2. CDR1 is MGHRA, CDR2 YSYEKL, per germline. The CDR3 length is 16 residues.

V gene TRBV4-3 combines with J gene TRBJ1-1; D unclear. V was cut by 1 base and J by 7 bases, with 10 bases left in between. CDR1 LGHNA and CDR2 YSLEER come from the germline V gene. The CDR3 runs to 13 residues. The CDR3 nucleotides read TGCGCCAGCAGCCAAGTTTTGGCCGTTGAAGCTTTCTTT. It yields the protein CASSQVLAVEAFF.

This sequence joins TRBV6-6 and TRBJ2-1, with TRBD1 as a possible D gene (5 bases). Trimming removed 5 bases at V and 0 bases at J, with 11 bases between. This CDR3 has 15 amino acids. Germline CDR1 MNHNY, CDR2 SVGAGI (reference sequence). Here the CDR3 DNA reads TGTGCCAGCAGTCCGACAGTTCTCTCCTACAATGAGCAGTTCTTC. It codes for CASSPTVLSYNEQFF.

The chain joins TRBV7-9 to TRBJ1-2; possible D gene TRBD1, 5 bases. Germline lookup yields CDR1 SEHNR and CDR2 FQNEAQ (reference sequence). V lost 3 bases and J lost 2, with 13 bases in between. The CDR3 is made up of 15 amino acids. The CDR3 DNA follows: TGTGCCAGCAGCTTGGTCCGGGACTTCAACTATGGCTACACCTTC. Translating gives CASSLVRDFNYGYTF. The whole variable domain, remainder taken from reference TRBV7-9 and TRBJ1-2, is DTGVSQNPRHKITKRGQNVTFRCDPISEHNRLYWYRQTLGQGPEFLTYFQNEAQLEKSRLLSDRFSAERPKGSFSTLEIQRTEQGDSAMYLCASSLVRDFNYGYTFGSGTRLTVV.

The CDR3 is CASSFVRGRGYNEQFF. The CDR3 coding sequence is TGTGCCAGCAGCTTTGTAAGAGGACGGGGATACAATGAGCAGTTCTTC. The V and J genes are TRBV7-3 and TRBJ2-1, with a weak D call TRBD2 (5 bases). V was cut by 3 bases and J by 4 bases, with 16 bases left in between. The CDR3 is 16 residues long. Germline V CDR1 and CDR2: SGHTA, FQGTGA.

The rearrangement joins TRBV9 to TRBJ2-3; 9 bases match TRBD2. J gave up 6 bases and V 4 bases, and 15 bases lay outside the gene matches. Germline assignment: CDR1 SGDLS and CDR2 YYNGEE. This CDR3 is 17 amino acids long. The CDR3 DNA is TGTGCCAGCAGCCCCCGAGGTGGTAGCGGGGGTGGGGATACGCAGTATTTT. This sequence encodes CASSPRGGSGGGDTQYF.

The chain combines TRBV27 with TRBJ2-7; maybe TRBD1 (6 bases). Germline lookup yields CDR1 MNHEY and CDR2 SMNVEV (reference sequence). V was shortened by 5 bases and J by 2 bases, with 13 bases between the two germline ends. The CDR3 covers 14 residues. The CDR3 reads CASSLQGSPYEQYF. CDR3 nucleotides: TGTGCCAGCAGTCTACAGGGTTCACCCTACGAGCAGTACTTC.

About this clone: The same CDR3 is also encoded by other DNA sequences in this sample. The CDR3 DNA reads as TGTGCCAGCAGCCCACGGACTAGCGGGGGAGATACGCAGTATTTT. Amino acids: CASSPRTSGGDTQYF. The gene calls are TRBV9 and TRBJ2-3; 13 bases align to TRBD2. Unmatched junction bases numbered 4, after V lost 4 bases and J lost 5 bases. The CDR3 loop spans 15 amino acids. Germline loops: CDR1 SGDLS, CDR2 YYNGEE. Variable domain in full (rest from reference TRBV9 and TRBJ2-3): DSGVTQTPKHLITATGQRVTLRCSPRSGDLSVYWYQQSLDQGLQFLIQYYNGEERAKGNILERFSAQQFPDLHSELNLSSLELGDSALYFCASSPRTSGGDTQYFGPGTRLTVL.

This clone was seen just once. V and J are TRBV4-2 and TRBJ2-2; D is perhaps TRBD1 (6 bases). V lost 6 bases and J lost 6, with 14 bases in between. Germline CDR1 is LGHNA and CDR2 is YNFKEQ. The CDR3 length is 14 residues. The CDR3 DNA reads as TGTGCCAGCAGAGCAACACAGGGCCCCGGGGAGCTGTTTTTT. Amino acids: CASRATQGPGELFF.

V is TRBV7-2 and J is TRBJ2-5; possible D gene TRBD1, 5 bases. CDR3 length: 13 residues. Trimming pared 6 bases from V and 0 bases from J, leaving 8 bases between. Germline V gives CDR1 SGHTA, CDR2 FQGNSA. In DNA form, the CDR3 reads TGTGCCAGCAGTCCAGGGTACCAAGAGACCCAGTACTTC. It codes for CASSPGYQETQYF.